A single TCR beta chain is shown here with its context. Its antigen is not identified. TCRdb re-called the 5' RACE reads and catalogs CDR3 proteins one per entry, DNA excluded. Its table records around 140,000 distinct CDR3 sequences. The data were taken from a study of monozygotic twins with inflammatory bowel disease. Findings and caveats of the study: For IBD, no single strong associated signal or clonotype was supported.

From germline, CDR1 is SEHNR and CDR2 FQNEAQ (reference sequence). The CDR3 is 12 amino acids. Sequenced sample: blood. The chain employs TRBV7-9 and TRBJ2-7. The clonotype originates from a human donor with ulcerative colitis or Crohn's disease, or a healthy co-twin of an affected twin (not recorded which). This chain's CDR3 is CASSVGVLEQYF.